Following are 10 T cell receptor beta chains from one sample sequenced in a study of T cell repertoires in cytomegalovirus infection. For these receptors, no antigen is known. MiXCR was run by TCRdb on the reads, yielding one entry per CDR3 protein. The sample includes about 920,000 distinct CDR3 sequences, less than 35% of them seen just once. The source was cultured CD8+ T cells from PBMCs, collected from culture after CMV antigen stimulation. The receptors derive from a human donor in good health (CMV status not recorded). Some clones in this sample may be carry-over from other donors' samples.

The V call is TRBV7-9, the J call TRBJ2-1; tentative D call: TRBD2 (5 bases). V lost 5 bases to trimming and J lost 0 bases, with 11 bases between them. This CDR3 region has 15 residues. Per the germline V gene, CDR1 is SEHNR and CDR2 is FQNEAQ (reference sequence). DNA for the CDR3: TGTGCCAGCAGCGAGGAGGCGCGCTCCTACAATGAGCAGTTCTTC. It translates to CASSEEARSYNEQFF.

This clonotype was seen more than once but under ten times. The rearrangement joins TRBV4-3 to TRBJ1-4; D gene uncertain. V lost 0 bases to trimming and J lost 6 bases, with 5 bases between them. Germline V gene lookup returns CDR1 LGHNA and CDR2 YSLEER. The CDR3 length is 13 residues. The CDR3 protein is CASSQDWDEKLFF. The CDR3 bases are TGCGCCAGCAGCCAAGATTGGGATGAAAAACTGTTTTTT.

The chain recombines TRBV19 with TRBJ2-6, with D hard to call. Trimming removed 5 bases from V and 0 bases from J, with 11 bases in between. CDR1 and CDR2 from the germline V gene are LNHDA and SQIVND (reference sequence). This CDR3 is built from 16 residues. The CDR3 DNA is TGTGCCAGTAGTCAGGACGGATTCTCTGGGGCCAACGTCCTGACTTTC. As protein: CASSQDGFSGANVLTF.

This clonotype was found a few times. CDR3 residues: CASSIDGGAENEQFF. CDR3 sequence (DNA): TGTGCCAGTAGTATAGACGGGGGGGCGGAAAATGAGCAGTTCTTC. The chain is built from TRBV19 and TRBJ2-1; 8 bases agree with TRBD2. V lost 0 bases to trimming and J lost 7 bases; unmatched junction nucleotides: 5. Per germline, CDR1 LNHDA and CDR2 SQIVND (reference sequence). The CDR3 covers 15 residues.

V usage is TRBV28 and J usage is TRBJ1-1; D is uncertain. V lost 6 bases and J lost 1, with 15 bases in between. The germline CDR1 and CDR2 sequences are MDHEN and SYDVKM. This CDR3 has 15 residues. CDR3 loop: CASSNPDGANTEAFF. The CDR3 DNA reads as TGTGCCAGCAGCAATCCGGACGGAGCGAACACTGAAGCTTTCTTT.

CDR3 in amino acids: CATSRDLGQGAGGYTF. In DNA form, the CDR3 reads TGTGCCACCAGCAGAGACCTAGGACAGGGGGCGGGAGGCTACACCTTC. The rearrangement links TRBV15 to TRBJ1-2; 11 nucleotides line up with TRBD1. Trimming cost V 0 bases and J 8 bases; bases outside gene matches: 8. Germline CDR1 reads LNHNV; CDR2 reads YYDKDF (reference sequence). This CDR3 region has 16 residues.

This clonotype was recorded many times. This chain connects TRBV12-3 or TRBV12-4 to TRBJ1-5; maybe TRBD1 (6 bases). V lost 7 bases, J lost 7 bases, and 11 bases lay in between. The CDR3 is 12 residues long. CDR3 nucleotide sequence: TGTGCCAGCAAGCTCGGGGGCCAGCCCCAGCATTTT. Amino acid sequence: CASKLGGQPQHF.

In this sample, this clonotype turned up a few times. The V call is TRBV7-9, the J call TRBJ1-6, with D unclear. The CDR3 is 15 residues long. Trimming removed 5 bases at V and 7 bases at J, with 15 bases between. Germline-derived CDR1 and CDR2 are SEHNR and FQNEAQ (reference sequence). As DNA, the CDR3 is TGTGCCAGCAGCCCCAATCCAGACGCAAATTCACCCCTCCACTTT. It specifies CASSPNPDANSPLHF.

The rearrangement links TRBV19 to TRBJ2-7; D unresolved. The CDR3 extends over 15 amino acids. CDR1 is LNHDA and CDR2 is SQIVND in the germline V gene (reference sequence). V lost 6 bases and J lost 0, with 15 bases in between. CDR3 coding DNA: TGTGCCAGTAGGGATGGGCATTCAAGCTCCTACGAGCAGTACTTC. Its translation is CASRDGHSSSYEQYF.

This clonotype was seen more than once but under ten times. The V and J genes are TRBV29-1 and TRBJ2-1; D perhaps matches TRBD1 (6 bases). The CDR3 runs 14 residues. Per the germline V gene, CDR1 is SQVTM and CDR2 is ANQGSEA. V lost 3 bases and J 0 bases, leaving 9 bases between the germline ends. The CDR3 DNA reads TGCAGCGTTGATCGGGACAACTCCTACAATGAGCAGTTCTTC. Amino acids: CSVDRDNSYNEQFF.